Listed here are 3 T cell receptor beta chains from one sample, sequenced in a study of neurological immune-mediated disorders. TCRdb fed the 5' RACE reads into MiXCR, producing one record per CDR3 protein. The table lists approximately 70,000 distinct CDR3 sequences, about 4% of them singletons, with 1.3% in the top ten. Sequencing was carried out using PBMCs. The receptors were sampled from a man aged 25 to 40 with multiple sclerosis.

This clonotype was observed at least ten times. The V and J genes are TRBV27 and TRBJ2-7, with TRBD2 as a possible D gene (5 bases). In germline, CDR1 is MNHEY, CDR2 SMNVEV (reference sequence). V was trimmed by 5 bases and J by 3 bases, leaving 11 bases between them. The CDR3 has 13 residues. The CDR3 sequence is CASSEGLHYEQYF. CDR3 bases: TGTGCCAGCAGTGAAGGACTCCACTACGAGCAGTACTTC.

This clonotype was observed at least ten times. The CDR3 sequence: CASSPIGRHNEQFF. In DNA form, the CDR3 reads TGTGCCAGCAGCCCGATAGGGCGGCACAATGAGCAGTTCTTC. The gene calls are TRBV7-9 and TRBJ2-1; D gene uncertain. The CDR3 is 14 residues long. Per the germline V gene, CDR1 is SEHNR and CDR2 is FQNEAQ (reference sequence). V shed 5 bases and J shed 5 bases, with 13 bases lying between them.

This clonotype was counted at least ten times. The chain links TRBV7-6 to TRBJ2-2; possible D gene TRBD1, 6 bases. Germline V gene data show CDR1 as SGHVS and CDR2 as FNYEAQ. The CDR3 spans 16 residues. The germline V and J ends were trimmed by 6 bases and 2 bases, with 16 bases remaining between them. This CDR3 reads CASSLPWGPNTGELFF. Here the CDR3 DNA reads TGTGCCAGCAGTTTACCGTGGGGGCCAAACACCGGGGAGCTGTTTTTT.